These T cell receptor beta chains were read from a single sample in a study of T-cell reconstitution after alpha-beta-depleted transplantation in children. TCRdb independently ran MiXCR on the PCR reads; one entry per CDR3 protein. The sample carries roughly 400,000 distinct CDR3 sequences, 43% recorded once. The input for sequencing was PBMCs, taken before TCRalphabeta/CD19-depleted stem cell transplant. The origin of the receptors is a girl aged 2-10 years with aplastic anemia, due to receive a stem cell transplant. CDR3s include the opening cysteine and the closing phenylalanine or tryptophan. The D gene is left open where the match is weak. Where a row states a size, it is once, few, many or the class of an expanded clone; other rows omit it.

j_call | v_call | d_call | clone_size | cdr3_nt | cdr3_aa
TRBJ2-1 | TRBV5-6 | TRBD2 | few | TGTGCCAGCAGCTTGGCGGGACTACAAGACAATGAGCAGTTCTTC | CASSLAGLQDNEQFF
TRBJ2-7 | TRBV14 | NA | many | TGTGCCAGCAGCCAAGATCTTTCTCCGGGTTACTCCTACGAGCAGTACTTC | CASSQDLSPGYSYEQYF
TRBJ1-5 | TRBV27 | NA | few | TGTGCCACCAAGGGGTGGGGGTACAATCAGCCCCAGCATTTT | CATKGWGYNQPQHF
TRBJ2-1 | TRBV11-2 | TRBD1 | few | TGTGCCAGCAGCTATCCGGGACAGGGTTACAATGAGCAGTTCTTC | CASSYPGQGYNEQFF
TRBJ2-3 | TRBV5-1 | NA | once | TGCGCCAGCAGCGGGGGTCGGGGCGGTTACACAGATACGCAGTATTTT | CASSGGRGGYTDTQYF
TRBJ2-1 | TRBV10-3 | TRBD2 | few | TGTGCCATCAGTGAGTCGACTCGGGGACTACACTCCTACAATGAGCAGTTCTTC | CAISESTRGLHSYNEQFF
TRBJ2-7 | TRBV6-2/TRBV6-3 | NA | few | TGTGCCAGCAGTTACTCTGCGAGCTCCTACGAGCAGTACTTC | CASSYSASSYEQYF
TRBJ1-5 | TRBV11-2 | TRBD1 | NA | TGTGCCAGCAGCCTCCGGGACAGGATCAAATCTGGCAATCAGCCCCAGCATTTT | CASSLRDRIKSGNQPQHF
TRBJ2-1 | TRBV7-8 | NA | once | TGTGCCAGCACCAAATCGGTGGTCGATGAGCAGTTCTTC | CASTKSVVDEQFF
TRBJ2-1 | TRBV5-1 | TRBD1 | NA | TGCGCCAGCAGCTTGTCCGGGACAGGGCACAATGAGCAGTTCTTC | CASSLSGTGHNEQFF
TRBJ2-1 | TRBV7-9 | NA | NA | TGTGCCAACAGCCCAGGACCAGCGTCCGCCTACAATGAGCAGTTCTTC | CANSPGPASAYNEQFF
TRBJ2-7 | TRBV15 | TRBD1 | many | TGTGCCACCGCCTTGTGGGGACAGGGCTACGAGCAGTACTTC | CATALWGQGYEQYF